One sample yielded the 16 T cell receptor beta chains listed below, sequenced in a study of blood T cells in healthy people across ages. Combining a sample-barcoded 5' primer with a J-beta primer mix, a second PCR ran for about 7 to 11 cycles. TCRdb reprocessed the 5' RACE reads via MiXCR and lists one record per CDR3 protein. Among about 810,000 distinct CDR3 sequences listed, roughly 34% were seen once. Sample: blood. The source of these receptors is a man younger than 35 in good health.

The chain has TRBV7-2 and TRBJ2-2; D not resolved. The CDR3 runs 11 residues. V was clipped by 6 bases and J by 8 bases, with 7 bases between them. CDR1 and CDR2 from the germline V gene are SGHTA and FQGNSA. DNA for the CDR3: TGTGCCAGCAGTATTTCAGGGGAGCTGTTTTTT. Amino acids: CASSISGELFF.

This clonotype was seen only a few times. The chain is built from TRBV5-1 and TRBJ1-6; 7 positions agree with TRBD1. This CDR3 spans 15 amino acids. V dropped 4 bases and J dropped 13; count of bases not matched to a gene: 14. Per the germline V gene, CDR1 is SGHRS and CDR2 is YFSETQ. CDR3 amino acids: CASSLRQGMMEPLHF. The CDR3 nucleotides read TGCGCCAGCAGCCTGCGACAGGGTATGATGGAGCCCCTCCACTTT.

The chain links TRBV29-1 to TRBJ1-2; D possibly corresponds to TRBD1 (6 bases). Germline values: CDR1 SQVTM, CDR2 ANQGSEA. The CDR3 runs 13 residues. V was shortened by 7 bases and J by 3 bases, with 15 bases between the two germline ends. The CDR3 region is CSAQGGADYGYTF. CDR3 coding DNA: TGCAGCGCCCAAGGGGGGGCTGACTATGGCTACACCTTC.

This clonotype has a handful of counts. The rearrangement joins TRBV29-1 to TRBJ2-3; TRBD2 aligns across 7 bases. The CDR3 consists of 13 residues. J was trimmed by 7 bases and V by 4 bases; bases with no gene match: 8. In germline, CDR1 is SQVTM, CDR2 ANQGSEA. The CDR3 is CSVAGGEGHTQYF. CDR3 nucleotides: TGCAGCGTTGCCGGCGGGGAGGGTCATACGCAGTATTTT.

This clonotype was recorded only once. The V call is TRBV9, the J call TRBJ2-2; D is uncertain. V lost 4 bases to trimming and J lost 6 bases, with 10 bases between them. The CDR3 spans 13 residues. CDR1 SGDLS and CDR2 YYNGEE come from the germline V gene. The CDR3 DNA sequence: TGTGCCAGCAGCCCCGGTAGGGCCGGGGAGCTGTTTTTT. As protein: CASSPGRAGELFF.

Turning to this clonotype: A much larger clone differs from this one at a single base, so this may be a read error. The chain recombines TRBV12-3 or TRBV12-4 with TRBJ2-1; D might be TRBD1 or TRBD2, each matching 5 bases. There are 16 residues in the CDR3. V lost 6 bases to trimming and J lost 8 bases, with 23 bases between them. The CDR3 here is CASSFSGRGNGHEQFF. The CDR3 DNA reads as TGTGCCAGCAGCTTCTCGGGACGGGGAAATGGCCATGAGCAGTTCTTC.

Concerning this clonotype itself: Relative to the germline gene, one junction end is altered; a read error may explain this. The V and J genes are TRBV6-2 or TRBV6-3 and TRBJ2-3; D possibly matches TRBD1 or TRBD2 (5 bases each). The V gene's germline CDR1 is MNHEY and CDR2 SVGEGT. The CDR3 sequence is 17 residues long. Here the CDR3 reads CASSYSLGTYGTDTLYF. CDR3 nucleotide sequence: TGTGCCAGCAGTTACTCGTTGGGGACCTATGGCACAGATACGCTGTATTTT.

DNA of the CDR3: TGCGCCAGCAGCCAAGACATGGGCCCCGGGGAGCTGTTTTTT. Its translation is CASSQDMGPGELFF. The chain has TRBV4-3 and TRBJ2-2; D ambiguous. Looked up from germline, CDR1 is LGHNA and CDR2 is YSLEER. Deletions cut 0 bases from V and 6 bases from J, with 8 bases between. The CDR3 is 14 amino acids.

The V call is TRBV12-3 or TRBV12-4, the J call TRBJ2-5, with 7 positions matching TRBD2. The CDR3 is 15 amino acids. J gave up 3 bases and V 6 bases, and 10 bases lay outside the gene matches. This CDR3 is CASRPSAGWEETQYF. In nucleotides, the CDR3 is TGTGCCAGCAGACCGTCAGCGGGGTGGGAAGAGACCCAGTACTTC.

The V gene is TRBV27, the J gene TRBJ2-3, with 15 bases identical to TRBD2. J was trimmed by 4 bases and V by 8 bases; bases with no gene match: 1. The length of the CDR3 is 14 residues. Germline V gives CDR1 MNHEY, CDR2 SMNVEV (reference sequence). The DNA for the CDR3 is TGTGCCAGCGGACTAGCGGGGGGGGCAGATACGCAGTATTTT. Translated: CASGLAGGADTQYF.

This clonotype was counted between two and nine times. V usage is TRBV7-2 and J usage is TRBJ2-3; 10 bases are a match to TRBD2. This CDR3 has 15 residues. The trim removed 6 bases at V and 4 bases at J, leaving 7 bases unmatched. The germline V gene encodes CDR1 SGHTA and CDR2 FQGNSA. The CDR3: CASRKRTSGADTQYF. As DNA, the CDR3 is TGTGCCAGCAGGAAACGGACTAGCGGAGCAGATACGCAGTATTTT.

This clonotype has just a few counts. The CDR3 DNA is TGTGCCAGCAGCGTCCGGGACAGGGGGGCCTACGAGCAGTACTTC. It yields the protein CASSVRDRGAYEQYF. The V call is TRBV7-6, the J call TRBJ2-7; 11 positions match TRBD1. Germline loops: CDR1 SGHVS, CDR2 FNYEAQ. V shed 5 bases, J shed 2 bases, and the junction held 5 bases outside the gene matches. This CDR3 spans 15 amino acids.

The table lists this clonotype with a few counts. J is TRBJ2-5 and V is TRBV10-3; tentatively, D is TRBD2 (6 bases). The CDR3 has 16 amino acids. V lost 2 bases to trimming and J lost 2 bases, with 15 bases between them. Germline CDR1 and CDR2: ENHRY and SYGVKD. The CDR3 loop is CAISERGTGTQETQYF. The CDR3 coding sequence is TGTGCCATCAGTGAGCGGGGGACTGGAACACAAGAGACCCAGTACTTC.

This clonotype was detected many times. CDR3 DNA: TGTGCCAGCAGTTATGGAGACAATAACTATGGCTACACCTTC. This translates into CASSYGDNNYGYTF. V and J are TRBV12-3 or TRBV12-4 and TRBJ1-2; D unresolved. Trimming pared 4 bases from V and 1 base from J, leaving 10 bases between. This CDR3 is 14 amino acids long.

This clonotype has a handful of counts. The chain couples TRBV4-1 to TRBJ1-3; D ambiguous. In germline, CDR1 is MGHRA, CDR2 YSYEKL. This CDR3 has 16 amino acids. V was shortened by 4 bases and J by 0 bases, with 13 bases between the two germline ends. The CDR3 spells CASSLSEGLSGNTIYF. As DNA, the CDR3 is TGCGCCAGCAGCCTTAGTGAAGGGCTCTCTGGAAACACCATATATTTT.

J is TRBJ1-1 and V is TRBV6-2 or TRBV6-3; D unresolved. V was trimmed by 5 bases and J by 6 bases, leaving 13 bases between them. Germline V gene sequence: CDR1 MNHEY, CDR2 SVGEGT. The CDR3 length is 13 residues. In nucleotides, the CDR3 is TGTGCCAGCAGTGATGTTAAGTTTGCTGAAGCTTTCTTT. Amino acid sequence: CASSDVKFAEAFF.